The 24 T cell receptor beta chains below were found in one sample sequenced in a study of beta chain features in type 1 diabetes. The study reverse transcribed the entire isolated RNA, so it sequenced expressed TCRB transcripts. TCRdb keeps only in-frame clones here, not all; method: immunoSEQ multiplex PCR. The sample gives around 400,000 clones, roughly 16% of which show up once; 0.019% is in the top ten. The sequencing sample was made of naive CD4+ T cells from blood. The receptor source for this set is a woman under 30 in good health.

The V and J genes are TRBV27 and TRBJ1-2; 7 nucleotides line up with TRBD1. CDR1 is MNHEY, CDR2 SMNVEV, per germline (reference sequence). The CDR3 consists of 14 residues. J was trimmed by 4 bases and V by 9 bases; bases with no gene match: 11. In nucleotides, the CDR3 is TGTGCCAGTCCTACTCTGACAGGGATCTATGGCTACACCTTC. Translation gives CASPTLTGIYGYTF.

The V and J genes are TRBV5-4 and TRBJ2-1; 14 bases are a match to TRBD2. Germline values: CDR1 SGHNT, CDR2 YYREEE (reference sequence). This CDR3 contains 16 residues. The V and J ends lost 4 bases and 9 bases, in that order; junction bases with no gene match: 9. CDR3 in amino acids: CASSTGTSGSWGEQFF. CDR3 nucleotides: TGTGCCAGCAGCACCGGGACTAGCGGGAGTTGGGGTGAGCAGTTCTTC.

In the case of this clone: A junction end diverges from the germline sequence, so it may reflect a read error. The chain recombines TRBV7-7 with TRBJ1-5; D might be TRBD1 (5 bases). CDR1 SSHAT and CDR2 FNYEAQ come from the germline V gene (reference sequence). The CDR3 sequence is 13 residues long. The CDR3 coding sequence is TGTGCTAGCAGTCCACAGGAAAATCAGCCCCAGCATTTT. It encodes CASSPQENQPQHF.

This chain connects TRBV27 to TRBJ2-7, with TRBD2 identical over 10 bases. The CDR3 loop spans 15 amino acids. Germline trimming cut 6 bases from V and 2 bases from J; bases unmatched to any gene: 7. The germline CDR1 and CDR2 sequences are MNHEY and SMNVEV (reference sequence). The CDR3 spells CASRAAGGTAYEQYF. As DNA, the CDR3 is TGTGCCAGCAGGGCAGCGGGAGGGACCGCCTACGAGCAGTACTTC.

This clone occurred a few times. The chain links TRBV7-2 to TRBJ2-5; TRBD2 is a possible D gene (6 bases). V lost 5 bases, J lost 5 bases, and 18 bases lay in between. The CDR3 is made up of 15 amino acids. CDR1 SGHTA and CDR2 FQGNSA come from the germline V gene. The CDR3 here is CASSTAPRGGETQYF. For the CDR3, the DNA is TGTGCCAGCAGCACCGCCCCGAGGGGAGGCGAGACCCAGTACTTC.

This clone was detected only a few times. The chain uses TRBV6-4 and TRBJ2-7; D gene uncertain. Germline values: CDR1 MRHNA, CDR2 SNTAGT. CDR3 length equals 13 residues. V was trimmed by 7 bases and J by 2 bases, leaving 12 bases between them. CDR3 coding DNA: TGTGCCAGCATAGACGGAGAAACCTACGAGCAGTACTTC. Its protein product is CASIDGETYEQYF.

This chain uses TRBV5-1 with TRBJ1-1; D gene unclear. The germline V gene encodes CDR1 SGHRS and CDR2 YFSETQ. V lost 0 bases, J lost 5 bases, and 11 bases lay in between. This CDR3 contains 14 residues. CDR3 amino acids: CASSLDVAVTEAFF. The DNA for the CDR3 is TGCGCCAGCAGCTTGGACGTCGCGGTGACTGAAGCTTTCTTT.

The chain employs TRBV6-5 and TRBJ1-1, with D possibly matching TRBD1 (5 bases). Germline CDR1 reads MNHEY; CDR2 reads SVGAGI. Trimming removed 2 bases from V and 6 bases from J, with 10 bases in between. CDR3 size: 13 residues. The CDR3 DNA reads TGTGCCAGCAGTTACATGGCAGGGTCTGAAGCTTTCTTT. Translating gives CASSYMAGSEAFF.

In its sample, this clone was seen once. This chain connects TRBV2 to TRBJ1-3; unclear D gene. The CDR3 length is 11 residues. V lost 5 bases and J lost 4, with 3 bases in between. CDR1 SNHLY and CDR2 FYNNEI come from the germline V gene. CDR3 nucleotide sequence: TGTGCCAGCAGTCGGGGAAACACCATATATTTT. Protein sequence: CASSRGNTIYF.

This clone has just a few counts. The chain couples TRBV7-2 to TRBJ1-2, with 7 bases lining up with TRBD1. The CDR3 consists of 15 residues. Per germline, CDR1 SGHTA and CDR2 FQGNSA. Losses at the gene ends were 4 bases for V and 3 bases for J; bases not matched to a gene: 8. The CDR3 DNA sequence: TGTGCCAGCAGCTCGTTACAGGGGCAGGACTATGGCTACACCTTC. Translating gives CASSSLQGQDYGYTF.

This chain joins TRBV18 and TRBJ2-1, with a possible D match to TRBD1 (5 bases). The germline V gene has CDR1 KGHSH and CDR2 LQKENI. The V gene lost 2 bases and the J gene lost 9 bases, with 14 bases spanning the gap. This CDR3 has 14 amino acids. The CDR3 DNA reads as TGTGCCAGCTCACCAGGACCGCCAAGGGGTGAGCAGTTCTTC. This encodes CASSPGPPRGEQFF.

This clone was counted only a few times. The chain joins TRBV20-1 to TRBJ2-5, with D unresolved. The CDR3 contains 11 residues. Trimming cost V 5 bases and J 2 bases, with 6 bases left between them. From germline, CDR1 is DFQATT and CDR2 SNEGSKA (reference sequence). This CDR3 reads CSAARQETQYF. The CDR3 coding sequence is TGCAGTGCTGCCAGACAAGAGACCCAGTACTTC.

This chain uses TRBV2 with TRBJ2-3; D may be TRBD1 (5 bases). The CDR3 covers 14 residues. Between the trimmed V and J ends, which lost 11 bases and 4 bases, there was a span of 19 bases. Germline values: CDR1 SNHLY, CDR2 FYNNEI. CDR3 sequence (DNA): TGTGCCTGTCTCACAGGTTTGATATCAGATACGCAGTATTTT. Its translation is CACLTGLISDTQYF.

This clone appeared a few times. The chain uses TRBV15 and TRBJ2-5; D remains unclear. Trimming took off 0 bases at V and 3 bases at J, with 11 bases between the two ends. CDR3 length equals 15 residues. CDR1 is LNHNV, CDR2 YYDKDF, per germline (reference sequence). CDR3 sequence: CATSRDLASKETQYF. In nucleotides, the CDR3 is TGTGCCACCAGCAGAGATTTGGCCAGTAAAGAGACCCAGTACTTC.

The CDR3 is CASSGQGKAQHF. CDR3 DNA: TGTGCCAGCTCCGGACAGGGGAAGGCCCAGCATTTT. The J gene is TRBJ1-5, the V gene TRBV5-6; 9 bases align to TRBD1. The CDR3 is made up of 12 amino acids. V dropped 7 bases and J dropped 11; count of bases not matched to a gene: 7. CDR1 SGHDT and CDR2 YYEEEE come from the germline V gene.

The chain has TRBV7-9 and TRBJ2-1, with 8 bases that match TRBD1. With 7 bases clipped from V and 9 bases from J, the junction kept 14 bases outside the gene matches. Germline CDR1 is SEHNR and CDR2 is FQNEAQ (reference sequence). This CDR3 contains 15 residues. CDR3 DNA sequence: TGTGCCAGCACCATCAGGGACAGGCGAGTTGGTGAGCAGTTCTTC. Translated: CASTIRDRRVGEQFF.

This clone was picked up a small number of times. J is TRBJ2-5 and V is TRBV29-1, with D perhaps matching TRBD1 (5 bases). V lost 7 bases and J 5 bases, leaving 20 bases between the germline ends. The CDR3 spans 14 residues. From germline, CDR1 is SQVTM and CDR2 ANQGSEA. CDR3 region: CSALQGVLRETQYF. In nucleotides, the CDR3 is TGCAGCGCCCTCCAAGGGGTTCTTAGGGAGACCCAGTACTTC.

This clone was seen only a few times. This rearrangement joins TRBV5-1 to TRBJ2-1, with D perhaps matching TRBD2 (5 bases). Germline assignment: CDR1 SGHRS and CDR2 YFSETQ. This CDR3 comprises 15 residues. The V end lost 2 bases, the J end lost 1 base, and 10 bases lay between the germline ends. CDR3 residues: CASSFNSASYNEQFF. For the CDR3, the DNA is TGCGCCAGCAGCTTTAATAGCGCTTCCTACAATGAGCAGTTCTTC.

The chain is built from TRBV9 and TRBJ2-1; 7 positions match TRBD2. The CDR3 consists of 14 residues. V lost 0 bases and J lost 7; bases outside the gene matches: 4. The germline gives CDR1 SGDLS, CDR2 YYNGEE. CDR3 sequence reads: CASSVGRERNEQFF. CDR3 bases: TGTGCCAGCAGCGTAGGGCGGGAGAGGAATGAGCAGTTCTTC.

This clone was recorded a few times. The chain recombines TRBV7-6 with TRBJ2-3; 9 bases fit TRBD1. Germline V gene data show CDR1 as SGHVS and CDR2 as FNYEAQ. After removal of 5 bases from V and 2 bases from J, the junction contained 11 bases not matched to a gene. The CDR3 consists of 17 residues. The CDR3 sequence is CASSARYRGRTTDTQYF. CDR3 DNA: TGTGCCAGCAGCGCTCGTTACAGGGGGCGGACCACAGATACGCAGTATTTT.

The rearrangement links TRBV11-3 to TRBJ2-5; no definite D call. This CDR3 comprises 15 residues. Per germline, CDR1 SGHNT and CDR2 YENEEA. V was cut by 5 bases and J by 4 bases, with 17 bases left in between. CDR3 nucleotide sequence: TGTGCCAGCAGCCCCAAGACCGACTTGATAGAGACCCAGTACTTC. Residues: CASSPKTDLIETQYF.

This clone showed up just a few times. The CDR3 DNA sequence: TGCAGCGTTGAACGCAGGGGCCCCTTCCATGGCTACACCTTC. It is translated as CSVERRGPFHGYTF. The V call is TRBV29-1, the J call TRBJ1-2; D is possibly TRBD1 (6 bases). V lost 2 bases and J lost 6, with 16 bases in between. The CDR3 consists of 14 residues. CDR1 SQVTM and CDR2 ANQGSEA come from the germline V gene.

The rearrangement joins TRBV7-9 to TRBJ2-7; 7 nucleotides line up with TRBD1. This CDR3 spans 17 amino acids. J lost 3 bases, V lost 5 bases, and 16 bases had no gene match. The germline CDR1 and CDR2 sequences are SEHNR and FQNEAQ (reference sequence). The CDR3 loop is CASSARDSKRHLYEQYF. In nucleotides, the CDR3 is TGTGCCAGCAGCGCACGGGACAGTAAGAGGCATCTCTACGAGCAGTACTTC. Full variable domain (remainder filled in from reference TRBV7-9 and TRBJ2-7): DTGVSQNPRHKITKRGQNVTFRCDPISEHNRLYWYRQTLGQGPEFLTYFQNEAQLEKSRLLSDRFSAERPKGSFSTLEIQRTEQGDSAMYLCASSARDSKRHLYEQYFGPGTRLTVT.

This clone was seen a handful of times. The J gene is TRBJ2-2, the V gene TRBV11-3, with 10 bases that match TRBD2. Germline assignment: CDR1 SGHNT and CDR2 YENEEA. Trimming at V came to 2 bases and at J to 0 bases, leaving 6 bases not matched to a gene. The CDR3 loop spans 18 amino acids. CDR3 amino acids: CASSLLAGVGANTGELFF. The CDR3 coding sequence is TGTGCCAGCAGCTTACTAGCGGGAGTCGGCGCGAACACCGGGGAGCTGTTTTTT.